This passage covers 25 T cell receptor beta chains from one sample sequenced in a study of naive and memory T cell subsets. Both TRBC1 and TRBC2 were covered by a beta constant-region primer of two equimolar oligonucleotides. TCRdb re-called the UMI-ligation and nested PCR reads with MiXCR, one entry per CDR3 protein. The table has tens of thousands of distinct CDR3 sequences, 7% to 7.5% seen once. The sample taken for sequencing was central memory CD4+ T cells from blood. These TCRs come from a human donor in good health.

This clonotype came up many times. This chain links TRBV5-1 with TRBJ1-6; tentative D call: TRBD1 (5 bases). The CDR3 length is 15 residues. V lost 4 bases, J lost 8 bases, and 16 bases lay in between. CDR1 SGHRS and CDR2 YFSETQ come from the germline V gene. CDR3 nucleotide sequence: TGCGCCAGCAGCACAGGATCCAGAGGCGATTCACCCCTCCACTTT. The encoded protein is CASSTGSRGDSPLHF.

This clonotype appeared many times. The J gene is TRBJ1-5, the V gene TRBV28, with a possible D match to TRBD1 (5 bases). The CDR3 has 18 residues. V was shortened by 3 bases and J by 1 base, with 19 bases between the two germline ends. Germline V gene lookup returns CDR1 MDHEN and CDR2 SYDVKM. CDR3 in amino acids: CASSFTGSRSGSNQPQHF. The CDR3 DNA is TGTGCCAGCAGTTTTACAGGATCACGGTCTGGGAGCAATCAGCCCCAGCATTTT. The full variable domain, its missing parts supplied by reference TRBV28 and TRBJ1-5, is DVKVTQSSRYLVKRTGEKVFLECVQDMDHENMFWYRQDPGLGLRLIYFSYDVKMKEKGDIPEGYSVSREKKERFSLILESASTNQTSMYLCASSFTGSRSGSNQPQHFGDGTRLSIL.

There are many counts of this clonotype. V usage is TRBV20-1 and J usage is TRBJ2-3; D gene ambiguous. The CDR3 length is 14 residues. Germline CDR1 DFQATT, CDR2 SNEGSKA (reference sequence). Trimming took 0 bases from V and 2 from J, leaving 9 bases between them. This chain's CDR3 is CSARDPRATDTQYF. The CDR3 bases are TGCAGTGCTAGAGATCCAAGGGCCACAGATACGCAGTATTTT.

This clonotype has ten or more counts. The genes are TRBV4-2 and TRBJ1-5, with no clear D. The V and J ends lost 1 base and 1 base respectively, with 2 bases between them. The CDR3 runs to 13 residues. In germline, CDR1 is LGHNA, CDR2 YNFKEQ. CDR3 residues: CASSQGSNQPQHF. CDR3 coding DNA: TGTGCCAGCAGCCAAGGCAGCAATCAGCCCCAGCATTTT.

This clonotype appeared many times. The V gene is TRBV27, the J gene TRBJ1-1; unclear D gene. The CDR3 length is 14 residues. The ends were cut back, 3 bases at V and 3 bases at J, with 11 bases in the middle. The V gene's germline CDR1 is MNHEY and CDR2 SMNVEV (reference sequence). This chain's CDR3 is CASSLRPFDTEAFF. In nucleotides, the CDR3 is TGTGCCAGCAGTTTGAGACCTTTCGACACTGAAGCTTTCTTT.

This clonotype was counted a few times. V gene TRBV12-3 or TRBV12-4 combines with J gene TRBJ2-7; 7 positions match TRBD1. V trimming: 6 bases; J trimming: 4 bases; junction bases outside the gene matches: 9. The CDR3 has 14 residues. CDR3 region: CASSRRDRGYEQYF. Written as DNA, the CDR3 is TGTGCCAGCAGCCGAAGGGACAGAGGGTACGAGCAGTACTTC.

This clonotype was seen more than once but under ten times. The J gene is TRBJ2-3, the V gene TRBV7-2; TRBD2 matches 7 bases. In germline, CDR1 is SGHTA, CDR2 FQGNSA. V shed 5 bases, J shed 4 bases, and the junction held 12 bases outside the gene matches. This CDR3 is built from 16 residues. The CDR3 is CASSVGSGILSDTQYF. The CDR3 DNA reads TGTGCCAGCAGCGTCGGAAGCGGGATATTGTCAGATACGCAGTATTTT.

The chain recombines TRBV5-4 with TRBJ1-2, with D hard to call. Trimming left V 0 bases short and J 6 bases short, with 9 bases between. Germline V gene lookup returns CDR1 SGHNT and CDR2 YYREEE (reference sequence). The CDR3 consists of 13 residues. This CDR3 is CASSLERTDGYTF. The CDR3 DNA follows: TGTGCCAGCAGCTTGGAGCGGACGGATGGCTACACCTTC.

This clonotype was seen a few times. The chain is built from TRBV21-1 and TRBJ2-7; the table gives TRBD2 as D, unverified against the DNA. TRBV21-1 is described as a pseudogene. This CDR3 spans 16 amino acids. CDR3 in amino acids: CASSKGVQAHRDEQYF. Written as DNA, the CDR3 is TGTGCCAGCAGCAAGGGGGTTCAGGCCCACCGCGACGAGCAGTACTTC.

The V and J genes are TRBV7-2 and TRBJ1-3, with TRBD1 as a possible D gene (5 bases). Looked up from germline, CDR1 is SGHTA and CDR2 is FQGNSA. The CDR3 is 15 residues long. Trimming stripped 3 bases from V and 4 bases from J, with 13 bases between. The chain's CDR3 is CASSLGHTTGNTIYF. In nucleotides, the CDR3 is TGTGCCAGCAGCTTGGGGCATACCACCGGAAACACCATATATTTT.

CDR3 sequence: CASSPGGHQFYEQYF. CDR3 nucleotides: TGTGCCAGCAGCCCAGGGGGACACCAATTCTACGAGCAGTACTTC. The chain recombines TRBV14 with TRBJ2-7; 7 bases match TRBD1. V lost 4 bases, J lost 3 bases, and 9 bases stayed unmatched. This CDR3 is 15 amino acids long. CDR1 SGHDN and CDR2 FVKESK come from the germline V gene.

This clonotype was observed at least ten times. The genes are TRBV27 and TRBJ1-2, with a weak D call TRBD1 (5 bases). Germline CDR1 MNHEY, CDR2 SMNVEV (reference sequence). Trimming removed 6 bases from V and 5 bases from J, with 13 bases in between. The CDR3 length is 13 residues. CDR3 DNA: TGTGCCAGCAGAGGTCAGGGTGGGTATGGCTACACCTTC. Translated: CASRGQGGYGYTF.

The sample holds many counts of this clonotype. The chain joins TRBV29-1 to TRBJ2-1; 11 bases agree with TRBD1. There are 15 residues in the CDR3. Germline trimming cut 3 bases from V and 8 bases from J; bases unmatched to any gene: 9. In germline, CDR1 is SQVTM, CDR2 ANQGSEA. This CDR3 is CSVDWEGQGAYEQFF. CDR3 in DNA: TGCAGCGTTGATTGGGAAGGACAGGGGGCCTATGAGCAGTTCTTC.

This chain's CDR3 is CASTPQGATDTQYF. The DNA for the CDR3 is TGTGCCAGCACCCCACAGGGGGCAACAGATACGCAGTATTTT. The chain uses TRBV6-6 and TRBJ2-3; the match to TRBD1 covers 9 bases. With V trimmed by 7 bases and J by 3 bases, 5 bases remained unmatched. CDR3 length equals 14 residues. Germline V CDR1 and CDR2: MNHNY, SVGAGI (reference sequence).

The chain uses TRBV3-1 and TRBJ2-7, with 12 bases fitting TRBD2. After removal of 5 bases from V and 5 bases from J, the junction contained 4 bases not matched to a gene. Germline CDR1 LGHDT, CDR2 YNNKEL (reference sequence). CDR3 length: 14 amino acids. This chain's CDR3 is CASSWTSGNHEQYF. The CDR3 nucleotides are TGTGCCAGCAGCTGGACTAGCGGGAATCACGAGCAGTACTTC.

At least ten counts were recorded for this clonotype. The rearrangement uses TRBV2 and TRBJ1-5; TRBD1 agrees at 8 bases. Germline values: CDR1 SNHLY, CDR2 FYNNEI. This CDR3 contains 20 residues. After removal of 4 bases from V and 6 bases from J, the junction contained 23 bases not matched to a gene. In DNA form, the CDR3 reads TGTGCCAGCAGTGGTGCCATCCGACAGGGGCTTGCCCTGGGGGGTCAGCCCCAGCATTTT. Its protein is CASSGAIRQGLALGGQPQHF.

This clonotype was seen a handful of times. The rearrangement joins TRBV7-2 to TRBJ1-1, with TRBD1 matching over 7 bases. The germline V gene has CDR1 SGHTA and CDR2 FQGNSA. The trim removed 3 bases at V and 4 bases at J, leaving 8 bases unmatched. The CDR3 is 15 amino acids. CDR3 coding DNA: TGTGCCAGCAGCTTCAACAGGGGAGGGGGCACTGAAGCTTTCTTT. Translated: CASSFNRGGGTEAFF.

This clonotype came up a few times. The chain carries TRBV9 and TRBJ2-3, with D tentatively TRBD1 (5 bases). Trimming shortened V by 3 bases and J by 4 bases, and 6 bases separated the two germline ends. CDR1 is SGDLS and CDR2 is YYNGEE in the germline V gene. The CDR3 spans 12 residues. CDR3 sequence: CASSAQADTQYF. DNA of the CDR3: TGTGCCAGCAGCGCACAGGCAGATACGCAGTATTTT.

This chain uses TRBV5-6 with TRBJ2-2; TRBD1 matches at 8 bases. In germline, CDR1 is SGHDT, CDR2 YYEEEE. After removal of 4 bases from V and 7 bases from J, the junction contained 12 bases not matched to a gene. This CDR3 comprises 16 residues. The CDR3 DNA sequence: TGTGCCAGCAGCGCCGCGGACAGGGCTTGGGTCGGGGAGCTGTTTTTT. It encodes CASSAADRAWVGELFF.

CDR3 nucleotide sequence: TGTGCCAGCAGCAAGCTGCGGGACGGCCTTGGAAACACCATATATTTT. This sequence encodes CASSKLRDGLGNTIYF. The V call is TRBV7-6, the J call TRBJ1-3; weak D call: TRBD1 (5 bases). CDR1 is SGHVS and CDR2 is FNYEAQ in the germline V gene. V lost 5 bases, J lost 3 bases, and 17 bases lay in between. The CDR3 length is 16 residues.

This clonotype was counted between two and nine times. The chain joins TRBV25-1 to TRBJ1-2, with TRBD1 matching over 10 bases. The J segment lost 8 bases and the V segment lost 1 base, leaving 13 bases of the junction unmatched. The CDR3 runs 17 residues. Germline V gives CDR1 MGHDK, CDR2 SYGVNS. The CDR3 DNA reads as TGTGCCAGCAGTGAATCTCTTGGGGGACAGGGGTTCGCCGGCTACACCTTC. Translating it yields CASSESLGGQGFAGYTF.

The chain carries TRBV20-1 and TRBJ2-7, with a tentative D call TRBD2 (6 bases). Germline CDR1 is DFQATT and CDR2 is SNEGSKA (reference sequence). The ends were cut back, 3 bases at V and 2 bases at J, with 14 bases in the middle. The CDR3 runs 14 residues. The chain's CDR3 is CSASQPTSTYEQYF. CDR3 DNA sequence: TGCAGTGCTAGTCAGCCGACTAGTACCTACGAGCAGTACTTC.

This clonotype was counted a few times. The chain recombines TRBV20-1 with TRBJ2-7; D perhaps matches TRBD2 (5 bases). The CDR3 extends over 15 amino acids. Trimming took off 0 bases at V and 7 bases at J, with 19 bases between the two ends. Germline CDR1 and CDR2: DFQATT and SNEGSKA (reference sequence). The CDR3 DNA sequence: TGCAGTGCTAGAGATTGGATCGGACGTCGGGGAGAGCAGTACTTC. This gives the protein CSARDWIGRRGEQYF.

The rearrangement joins TRBV5-6 to TRBJ2-5; D gene ambiguous. Germline CDR1 reads SGHDT; CDR2 reads YYEEEE. The ends were cut back, 4 bases at V and 10 bases at J, with 11 bases in the middle. The CDR3 is 11 residues long. In DNA form, the CDR3 reads TGTGCCAGCAGCAACACAAGGATCCAGTACTTC. It codes for CASSNTRIQYF.

This clonotype appeared many times. This chain links TRBV30 with TRBJ1-4; D is possibly TRBD1 (6 bases). V gave up 5 bases and J gave up 8 bases, with 12 bases separating them. CDR1 is GTSNPN and CDR2 is SVGIG in the germline V gene (reference sequence). The CDR3 is 12 residues long. The CDR3 DNA reads as TGTGCCTGGGGACAGCTCAAAGAAAAACTGTTTTTT. Protein product: CAWGQLKEKLFF.